A single sample is the source of the 23 T cell receptor beta chains below, sequenced in a study of vaccination effects on CD4 cells after COVID-19. Assay: immunoSEQ multiplex PCR; the TCRdb copy retains only in-frame clones and omits some. Among about 59,000 clones listed, under 80% were seen once. Their specific antigens are unknown. ViraFEST used viral peptide pools to expand antigen-specific CD4+ T cells before sequencing. Subsequent to about 10 days of culture, CD4+ T cells were isolated. Participants completed two doses of the BNT162b2 or mRNA-1273 vaccine. Sequenced material: CD4+ T cells from PBMCs cultured with HCoV-OC43 spike peptides, taken after COVID-19 vaccination. Subset of the sample: HCoV-OC43 spike overlapping peptide pool stimulation. Receptors originate from a human donor who received a COVID-19 vaccine.

V and J are TRBV2 and TRBJ1-2, with D possibly TRBD1 on 5 matching bases. CDR3 length equals 13 residues. V was pared by 6 bases and J by 3 bases, with 11 bases between. The germline CDR1 and CDR2 sequences are SNHLY and FYNNEI. The CDR3 nucleotides are TGTGCCAGCAGATTGGGACGGGACTATGGCTACACCTTC. Translation: CASRLGRDYGYTF.

This chain uses TRBV29-1 with TRBJ1-1; D might be TRBD1 (6 bases). The CDR3 totals 12 residues. V was pared by 8 bases and J by 5 bases, with 15 bases between. Germline assignment: CDR1 SQVTM and CDR2 ANQGSEA. The CDR3 loop is CSSFPQGTEAFF. The CDR3 DNA is TGCAGCTCGTTCCCCCAGGGGACTGAAGCTTTCTTT.

The chain couples TRBV7-7 to TRBJ2-3; D remains unclear. The CDR3 consists of 13 residues. Germline-derived CDR1 and CDR2 are SSHAT and FNYEAQ (reference sequence). Deletions cut 1 base from V and 3 bases from J, with 5 bases between. In DNA form, the CDR3 reads TGTGCCAGCAGCTTAGGGAGAACAGATACGCAGTATTTT. It translates to CASSLGRTDTQYF.

CDR3 loop: CASSPSQGPGEKLFF. The DNA of the CDR3 is TGTGCCAGCAGTCCCTCACAGGGACCCGGTGAAAAACTGTTTTTT. The rearrangement uses TRBV3-1 (or the pseudogene TRBV3-2) and TRBJ1-4, with TRBD1 as a possible D gene (6 bases). The CDR3 covers 15 residues. Germline V lookup: CDR1 LGHDT, CDR2 YNNKEL (reference sequence). Trimming took 6 bases from V and 7 from J, leaving 18 bases between them.

The V and J genes are TRBV6-1 and TRBJ2-2; D remains ambiguous. Between the trimmed V and J ends, which lost 1 base and 5 bases, there was a span of 5 bases. CDR1 is MNHNS and CDR2 is SASEGT in the germline V gene. The CDR3 has 13 amino acids. The CDR3 spells CASSEVVTGELFF. The CDR3 nucleotides read TGTGCCAGCAGTGAAGTTGTTACCGGGGAGCTGTTTTTT.

This clone was observed a single time. V usage is TRBV6-2 or TRBV6-3 and J usage is TRBJ2-1; 9 nucleotides align to TRBD2. Trimming took 5 bases from V and 2 from J; bases not matched to a gene: 4. The CDR3 contains 15 residues. In germline, CDR1 is MNHEY, CDR2 SVGEGT. CDR3 sequence (DNA): TGTGCCAGCAGTGGAGTAGCGGGGGCCTACAATGAGCAGTTCTTC. Translated, it gives CASSGVAGAYNEQFF.

The chain couples TRBV2 to TRBJ1-4; a weak D match, TRBD1 (5 bases). This CDR3 region has 14 residues. The V end was cut by 11 bases, the J end by 6 bases, with 19 bases between. From germline, CDR1 is SNHLY and CDR2 FYNNEI. The CDR3 region has the DNA TGTGCCTGCACACGGGACTTCGGAGATGAAAAACTGTTTTTT. It yields the protein CACTRDFGDEKLFF.

The chain uses TRBV11-2 and TRBJ2-7; 7 positions match TRBD2. Looked up from germline, CDR1 is SGHAT and CDR2 is FQNNGV. This CDR3 has 15 amino acids. V dropped 6 bases and J dropped 4; count of bases not matched to a gene: 12. The CDR3 loop reads CASRDRRRGSYEQYV. The DNA for the CDR3 is TGTGCCAGCAGGGATAGACGGCGGGGGAGTTACGAGCAGTACGTC.

The J gene is TRBJ1-3, the V gene TRBV28; D call uncertain. Germline V gene sequence: CDR1 MDHEN, CDR2 SYDVKM. This CDR3 is built from 15 residues. The V end was cut by 4 bases, the J end by 4 bases, with 14 bases between. The CDR3 DNA is TGTGCCAGCAGTTCCCTCCCCGGGTCGGGAAACACCATATATTTT. It encodes CASSSLPGSGNTIYF.

The rearrangement uses TRBV5-1 and TRBJ1-1, with D hard to call. The V end was cut by 0 bases, the J end by 4 bases, with 10 bases between. The CDR3 extends over 14 amino acids. Germline V gene sequence: CDR1 SGHRS, CDR2 YFSETQ. The CDR3 nucleotides are TGCGCCAGCAGCTTGGGGGATATGAGCACTGAAGCTTTCTTT. Its translation: CASSLGDMSTEAFF.

The CDR3 protein is CASSYPLGGTSTDTQYF. CDR3 coding DNA: TGTGCCAGCAGTTACCCTCTAGGGGGGACTAGCACAGATACGCAGTATTTT. The V call is TRBV6-2 or TRBV6-3, the J call TRBJ2-3; D assignment may be TRBD1 or TRBD2 (6 bases each). The V end lost 2 bases, the J end lost 0 bases, and 15 bases lay between the germline ends. Germline V gene data show CDR1 as MNHEY and CDR2 as SVGEGT. CDR3 length equals 17 residues.

V is TRBV12-5 and J is TRBJ2-5; D gene unclear. CDR3 length: 12 amino acids. V lost 5 bases to trimming and J lost 5 bases, with 9 bases between them. Looked up from germline, CDR1 is LGHNT and CDR2 is FRNRAP. CDR3 DNA sequence: TGTGCTAGTGGTGCTGTCCGGGAGACCCAGTACTTC. This codes for CASGAVRETQYF. The entire variable domain, with the rest obtained from reference TRBV12-5 and TRBJ2-5, is as follows: DARVTQTPRHKVTEMGQEVTMRCQPILGHNTVFWYRQTMMQGLELLAYFRNRAPLDDSGMPKDRFSAEMPDATLATLKIQPSEPRDSAVYFCASGAVRETQYFGPGTRLLVL.

This rearrangement joins TRBV5-1 to TRBJ2-2, with D possibly matching TRBD1 (5 bases). In germline, CDR1 is SGHRS, CDR2 YFSETQ. The CDR3 is 17 amino acids. The germline V and J ends were trimmed by 2 bases and 1 base, with 15 bases remaining between them. The CDR3 DNA sequence: TGCGCCAGCAGCTTAGGCCCCCACAGGCAGAACACCGGGGAGCTGTTTTTT. Protein sequence: CASSLGPHRQNTGELFF.

This chain connects TRBV18 to TRBJ1-1; 11 bases agree with TRBD1. The germline V gene has CDR1 KGHSH and CDR2 LQKENI. V gave up 5 bases and J gave up 1 base; unmatched junction bases: 0. The CDR3 extends over 14 amino acids. CDR3 nucleotide sequence: TGTGCCAGCTCAGGGACAGGGGGGAACACTGAAGCTTTCTTT. This codes for CASSGTGGNTEAFF.

The chain couples TRBV28 to TRBJ1-2; 7 nucleotides line up with TRBD1. In germline, CDR1 is MDHEN, CDR2 SYDVKM. The CDR3 covers 14 residues. Losses at the gene ends were 3 bases for V and 5 bases for J; bases not matched to a gene: 6. DNA for the CDR3: TGTGCCAGCAGTTTGACAGGGATTCGATATGGCTACACCTTC. It is translated as CASSLTGIRYGYTF.

The CDR3 DNA is TGTGCCAGCAGCGAGACAACAGATACGCAGTATTTT. Encoded protein: CASSETTDTQYF. The rearrangement links TRBV7-9 to TRBJ2-3; D call uncertain. Trimming removed 5 bases at V and 3 bases at J, with 6 bases between. There are 12 residues in the CDR3. Looked up from germline, CDR1 is SEHNR and CDR2 is FQNEAQ (reference sequence).

V is TRBV19 and J is TRBJ1-2; unclear D gene. CDR3 length: 16 amino acids. V lost 3 bases, J lost 6 bases, and 20 bases lay in between. The V gene's germline CDR1 is LNHDA and CDR2 SQIVND (reference sequence). In DNA form, the CDR3 reads TGTGCCAGTAGTATTGTTCTGGGCACCGTAAGGGATGGCTACACCTTC. Amino acid sequence: CASSIVLGTVRDGYTF.

This chain uses TRBV7-3 with TRBJ2-2; no clear D gene. This CDR3 region has 13 residues. CDR1 is SGHTA, CDR2 FQGTGA, per germline. The V and J ends lost 3 bases and 4 bases respectively, with 6 bases between them. CDR3 in amino acids: CASSLFGTGELFF. DNA for the CDR3: TGTGCCAGCAGCTTGTTTGGCACCGGGGAGCTGTTTTTT.

The chain uses TRBV19 and TRBJ1-1, with TRBD1 matching 12 bases. The CDR3 is 14 residues long. V was clipped by 5 bases and J by 7 bases; unmatched bases: 5. In germline, CDR1 is LNHDA, CDR2 SQIVND (reference sequence). The CDR3: CASSRDRGLGEAFF. CDR3 nucleotide sequence: TGTGCCAGTAGTCGGGACAGGGGGCTAGGTGAAGCTTTCTTT. Full variable domain (missing parts from reference TRBV19 and TRBJ1-1): DGGITQSPKYLFRKEGQNVTLSCEQNLNHDAMYWYRQDPGQGLRLIYYSQIVNDFQKGDIAEGYSVSREKKESFPLTVTSAQKNPTAFYLCASSRDRGLGEAFFGQGTRLTVV.

V and J are TRBV5-6 and TRBJ1-1; D gene unclear. Per germline, CDR1 SGHDT and CDR2 YYEEEE. This CDR3 contains 13 residues. V was cut by 2 bases and J by 1 base, with 6 bases left in between. The CDR3 nucleotides are TGTGCCAGCAGCTTATTTGGGAACACTGAAGCTTTCTTT. This translates into CASSLFGNTEAFF. Looking up the rest from reference TRBV5-6 and TRBJ1-1 gives the full variable domain: DAGVTQSPTHLIKTRGQQVTLRCSPKSGHDTVSWYQQALGQGPQFIFQYYEEEERQRGNFPDRFSGHQFPNYSSELNVNALLLGDSALYLCASSLFGNTEAFFGQGTRLTVV.

V usage is TRBV11-2 and J usage is TRBJ2-3; D gene ambiguous. Germline V gives CDR1 SGHAT, CDR2 FQNNGV. This CDR3 has 14 residues. Trimming took off 6 bases at V and 4 bases at J, with 14 bases between the two ends. In DNA, the CDR3 is TGTGCCAGCAGAACAATAAAGGTGGCAGATACGCAGTATTTT. This codes for CASRTIKVADTQYF.

The chain joins TRBV10-1 to TRBJ2-7; no definite D call. CDR3 length: 11 residues. The germline V gene encodes CDR1 WNHNN and CDR2 SYGVQD (reference sequence). V gave up 6 bases and J gave up 0 bases, with 3 bases separating them. CDR3 in amino acids: CASRPSYEQYV. In DNA form, the CDR3 reads TGCGCCAGCAGACCCTCCTACGAGCAGTACGTC.

The CDR3 nucleotides are TGTGCCAGCAGCCTGTCGTCGGGGGGTTCCTACGAGCAGTACGTC. Amino acid sequence: CASSLSSGGSYEQYV. The chain has TRBV7-8 and TRBJ2-7; 7 bases match TRBD2. From germline, CDR1 is SGHVS and CDR2 FQNEAQ. V shed 5 bases, J shed 1 base, and the junction held 8 bases outside the gene matches. The CDR3 is made up of 15 amino acids.